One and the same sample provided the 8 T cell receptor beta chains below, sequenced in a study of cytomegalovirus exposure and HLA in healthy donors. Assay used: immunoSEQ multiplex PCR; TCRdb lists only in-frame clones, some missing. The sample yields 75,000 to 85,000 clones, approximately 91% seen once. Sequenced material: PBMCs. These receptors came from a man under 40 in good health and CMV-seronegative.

The CDR3 DNA is TGTGCCAGCAGCCTAAACGGGTTAGCGGGAACGTATGAGCAGTTCTTC. It is translated as CASSLNGLAGTYEQFF. The chain joins TRBV11-3 to TRBJ2-1, with 8 bases matching TRBD2. Losses at the gene ends were 5 bases for V and 8 bases for J; bases not matched to a gene: 14. Germline loops: CDR1 SGHNT, CDR2 YENEEA. CDR3 length: 16 amino acids.

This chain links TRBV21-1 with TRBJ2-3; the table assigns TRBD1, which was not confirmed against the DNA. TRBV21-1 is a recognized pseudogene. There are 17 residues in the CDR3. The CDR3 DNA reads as TGTGCCAGCAGCACCACCTCCAGGGGCTTTGGCACAGATACGCAGTATTTT. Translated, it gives CASSTTSRGFGTDTQYF.

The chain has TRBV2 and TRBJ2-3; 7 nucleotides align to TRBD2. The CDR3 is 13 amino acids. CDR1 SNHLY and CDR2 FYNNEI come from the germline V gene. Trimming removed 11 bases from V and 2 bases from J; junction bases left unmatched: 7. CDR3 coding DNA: TGTGCCTGCCCCGGGACTAACACAGATACGCAGTATTTT. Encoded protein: CACPGTNTDTQYF.

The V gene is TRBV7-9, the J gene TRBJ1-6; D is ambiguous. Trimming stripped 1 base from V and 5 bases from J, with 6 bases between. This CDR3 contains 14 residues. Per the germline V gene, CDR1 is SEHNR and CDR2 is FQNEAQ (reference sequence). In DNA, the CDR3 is TGTGCCAGCAGCTTAGACAGCCATAATTCACCCCTCCACTTT. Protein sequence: CASSLDSHNSPLHF.

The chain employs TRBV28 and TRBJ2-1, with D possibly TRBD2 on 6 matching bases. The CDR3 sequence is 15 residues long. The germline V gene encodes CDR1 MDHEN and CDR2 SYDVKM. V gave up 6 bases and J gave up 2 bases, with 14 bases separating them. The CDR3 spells CASSIRVAAYNEQFF. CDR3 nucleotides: TGTGCCAGCAGCATCAGGGTAGCGGCCTACAATGAGCAGTTCTTC.

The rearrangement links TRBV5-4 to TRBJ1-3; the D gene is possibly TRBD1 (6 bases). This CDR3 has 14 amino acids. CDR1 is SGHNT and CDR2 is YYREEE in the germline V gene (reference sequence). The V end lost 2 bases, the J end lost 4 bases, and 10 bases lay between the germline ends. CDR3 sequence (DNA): TGTGCCAGCAGCTTAGGGACAAGGGGAAACACCATATATTTT. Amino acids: CASSLGTRGNTIYF.

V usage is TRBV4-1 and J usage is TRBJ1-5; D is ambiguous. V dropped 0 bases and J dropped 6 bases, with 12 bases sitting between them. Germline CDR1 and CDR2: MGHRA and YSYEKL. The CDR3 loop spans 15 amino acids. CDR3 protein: CASSQDHLMSQPQHF. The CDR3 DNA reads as TGCGCCAGCAGCCAAGATCACCTAATGAGTCAGCCCCAGCATTTT.

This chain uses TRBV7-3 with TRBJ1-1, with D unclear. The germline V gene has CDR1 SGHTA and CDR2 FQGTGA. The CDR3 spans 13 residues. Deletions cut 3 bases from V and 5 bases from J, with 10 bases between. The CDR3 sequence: CASSLERGTEAFF. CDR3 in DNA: TGTGCCAGCAGCTTGGAGAGAGGGACTGAAGCTTTCTTT.